A single sample gave rise to the 26 T cell receptor beta chains below, sequenced in a study of cytomegalovirus exposure and HLA in healthy donors. Researchers ran the PCR with 60 Vbeta and 13 Jbeta primers. Using immunoSEQ multiplex PCR, the repertoire was profiled, and TCRdb retains in-frame clones only, with some absent. The data contain 130,000 or so clones, over 60% of them singletons. The sequenced material came from PBMCs. Source of these receptors: a man younger than 40 in good health and CMV-seronegative.

This clone was observed a single time. The J gene is TRBJ2-2, the V gene TRBV30, with no clear D. CDR1 GTSNPN and CDR2 SVGIG come from the germline V gene (reference sequence). This CDR3 spans 13 amino acids. V dropped 3 bases and J dropped 1 base, with 6 bases sitting between them. CDR3 coding DNA: TGTGCCTGGAGGGCTCAGAACACCGGGGAGCTGTTTTTT. The encoded protein is CAWRAQNTGELFF.

This clone was picked up many times. The chain recombines TRBV6-4 with TRBJ2-3, with 7 bases that match TRBD2. The CDR3 totals 15 residues. From germline, CDR1 is MRHNA and CDR2 SNTAGT. The J segment lost 3 bases and the V segment lost 3 bases, leaving 6 bases of the junction unmatched. The CDR3 DNA reads as TGTGCCAGCAGTGATGAGGGAGGGGCGACAGATACGCAGTATTTT. Translated, it gives CASSDEGGATDTQYF.

CDR3 sequence reads: CASSSSGGLFRQPQHF. For the CDR3, the DNA is TGTGCCAGCAGCTCCTCAGGGGGCCTGTTTCGTCAGCCCCAGCATTTT. The J gene is TRBJ1-5, the V gene TRBV7-9; 8 nucleotides agree with TRBD1. J was trimmed by 6 bases and V by 4 bases; bases with no gene match: 11. CDR1 and CDR2 (germline): SEHNR, FQNEAQ (reference sequence). This CDR3 region has 16 residues. Looking up the rest from reference TRBV7-9 and TRBJ1-5 gives the full variable domain: DTGVSQNPRHKITKRGQNVTFRCDPISEHNRLYWYRQTLGQGPEFLTYFQNEAQLEKSRLLSDRFSAERPKGSFSTLEIQRTEQGDSAMYLCASSSSGGLFRQPQHFGDGTRLSIL.

This chain connects TRBV28 to TRBJ1-4; unclear D gene. The CDR3 sequence is 15 residues long. Looked up from germline, CDR1 is MDHEN and CDR2 is SYDVKM. The ends were cut back, 2 bases at V and 0 bases at J, with 7 bases in the middle. The CDR3 nucleotides are TGTGCCAGCAGTTTAAGCGGGGCAACTAATGAAAAACTGTTTTTT. Translation: CASSLSGATNEKLFF. Looking up the rest from reference TRBV28 and TRBJ1-4 gives the full variable domain: DVKVTQSSRYLVKRTGEKVFLECVQDMDHENMFWYRQDPGLGLRLIYFSYDVKMKEKGDIPEGYSVSREKKERFSLILESASTNQTSMYLCASSLSGATNEKLFFGSGTQLSVL.

Notes on this clone: A read error may account for a junction end that differs from germline. The chain couples TRBV7-2 to TRBJ1-4; possibly TRBD1 for D (5 bases). There are 15 residues in the CDR3. Per the germline V gene, CDR1 is SGHTA and CDR2 is FQGNSA. DNA of the CDR3: TGTGCCAGCAGCACTTATAGGGGAGGTAATGACAAACTGTTTTTT. This sequence encodes CASSTYRGGNDKLFF.

This chain links TRBV4-1 with TRBJ1-1; D is undetermined. Trimming pared 1 base from V and 7 bases from J, leaving 16 bases between. Germline assignment: CDR1 MGHRA and CDR2 YSYEKL. This CDR3 has 15 amino acids. The CDR3 is CASSQVGRRDVEAFF. CDR3 in DNA: TGCGCCAGCAGCCAAGTGGGGAGAAGAGATGTTGAAGCTTTCTTT.

The chain joins TRBV19 to TRBJ2-2, with 7 positions matching TRBD1. The CDR3 runs to 15 residues. Germline CDR1 and CDR2: LNHDA and SQIVND (reference sequence). V trimming: 1 base; J trimming: 4 bases; junction bases outside the gene matches: 3. The CDR3 sequence is CASSIATGVTGELFF. CDR3 DNA: TGTGCCAGTAGTATAGCCACAGGGGTCACCGGGGAGCTGTTTTTT.

The chain combines TRBV4-1 with TRBJ2-3; TRBD1 matches 9 bases. Germline lookup yields CDR1 MGHRA and CDR2 YSYEKL. After removal of 0 bases from V and 3 bases from J, the junction contained 10 bases not matched to a gene. This CDR3 contains 18 residues. The CDR3 DNA follows: TGCGCCAGCAGCCAAGAATGGCTGGGACAGGGCTGGACAGATACGCAGTATTTT. Its protein is CASSQEWLGQGWTDTQYF.

CDR3 loop: CASSLGGPISNQPQHF. The CDR3 DNA reads TGTGCCAGCAGTTTAGGTGGCCCGATCAGCAATCAGCCCCAGCATTTT. This chain joins TRBV27 and TRBJ1-5; no reliable D call. V was pared by 2 bases and J by 1 base, with 12 bases between. CDR3 length: 16 residues. Germline V gives CDR1 MNHEY, CDR2 SMNVEV (reference sequence).

CDR3 coding DNA: TGTGCCAGCAGCTTAATTACAGACGCGAGCTCCTACGAGCAGTACTTC. Its protein is CASSLITDASSYEQYF. V is TRBV7-8 and J is TRBJ2-7; D unresolved. V lost 2 bases to trimming and J lost 0 bases, with 14 bases between them. CDR1 and CDR2 from the germline V gene are SGHVS and FQNEAQ. The CDR3 is made up of 16 amino acids.

In this sample, this clone turned up a few times. The rearrangement uses TRBV9 and TRBJ2-7, with 9 bases fitting TRBD1. The CDR3 contains 15 residues. The V gene's germline CDR1 is SGDLS and CDR2 YYNGEE. After removal of 4 bases from V and 3 bases from J, the junction contained 8 bases not matched to a gene. The chain's CDR3 is CASSSGDRVGYEQYF. DNA for the CDR3: TGTGCCAGCAGCTCAGGGGACAGGGTGGGCTACGAGCAGTACTTC.

The genes are TRBV18 and TRBJ1-4, with no clear D. The germline CDR1 and CDR2 sequences are KGHSH and LQKENI. The ends were cut back, 3 bases at V and 0 bases at J, with 8 bases in the middle. The length of the CDR3 is 15 residues. This CDR3 reads CASSPEIATNEKLFF. Written as DNA, the CDR3 is TGTGCCAGCTCACCCGAGATTGCAACTAATGAAAAACTGTTTTTT.

The sample holds a few counts of this clone. CDR3: CASSAASEKLFF. CDR3 nucleotide sequence: TGTGCCAGCAGTGCTGCCAGTGAAAAACTGTTTTTT. The gene calls are TRBV6-1 and TRBJ1-4; D not resolved. Germline lookup yields CDR1 MNHNS and CDR2 SASEGT. This CDR3 comprises 12 residues. Trimming stripped 4 bases from V and 7 bases from J, with 7 bases between.

The gene calls are TRBV7-8 and TRBJ1-5, with TRBD1 matching 7 bases. The V gene end was trimmed by 3 bases and the J gene end by 1 base; junction bases not matched to a gene: 9. There are 17 residues in the CDR3. The germline gives CDR1 SGHVS, CDR2 FQNEAQ. The chain's CDR3 is CASSFGTADPSNQPQHF. In DNA, the CDR3 is TGTGCCAGCAGCTTTGGGACAGCCGATCCCAGCAATCAGCCCCAGCATTTT. The variable domain in full, completed from reference TRBV7-8 and TRBJ1-5, reads GAGVSQSPRYKVAKRGQDVALRCDPISGHVSLFWYQQALGQGPEFLTYFQNEAQLDKSGLPSDRFFAERPEGSVSTLKIQRTQQEDSAVYLCASSFGTADPSNQPQHFGDGTRLSIL.

The genes are TRBV7-9 and TRBJ1-1; tentative D call: TRBD1 (5 bases). Between the trimmed V and J ends, which lost 5 bases and 1 base, there was a span of 11 bases. The CDR3 length is 14 residues. Germline lookup yields CDR1 SEHNR and CDR2 FQNEAQ (reference sequence). CDR3 sequence reads: CASSLREGNTEAFF. CDR3 in DNA: TGTGCCAGCAGCCTCAGGGAAGGGAACACTGAAGCTTTCTTT.

This clone was counted between two and nine times. This rearrangement joins TRBV2 to TRBJ1-2, with D possibly TRBD1 on 5 matching bases. V was cut by 8 bases and J by 4 bases, with 17 bases left in between. CDR3 length equals 14 residues. Germline V gene lookup returns CDR1 SNHLY and CDR2 FYNNEI. This chain's CDR3 is CASLRGQSIYGYTF. CDR3 in DNA: TGTGCCAGCCTCCGAGGACAAAGCATCTATGGCTACACCTTC.

By proportion, this clone is medium-sized. The genes are TRBV27 and TRBJ1-1; 8 bases agree with TRBD1. The CDR3 consists of 13 residues. V shed 2 bases and J 12 bases; nucleotides not matched to a gene: 8. Germline V gene data show CDR1 as MNHEY and CDR2 as SMNVEV (reference sequence). CDR3 DNA: TGTGCCAGCAGTTTAATGGGAGGACAGGGAACTTTCTTT. Its translation is CASSLMGGQGTFF.

The chain uses TRBV9 and TRBJ2-5; D uncertain. Looked up from germline, CDR1 is SGDLS and CDR2 is YYNGEE. The V and J ends lost 3 bases and 1 base respectively, with 16 bases between them. This CDR3 is built from 16 residues. This CDR3 is CASSGPQVTAQETQYF. The CDR3 nucleotides are TGTGCCAGCAGCGGACCGCAAGTAACAGCCCAAGAGACCCAGTACTTC.

The J gene is TRBJ1-2, the V gene TRBV6-5; 7 bases agree with TRBD1. This CDR3 is 15 amino acids long. V shed 0 bases and J 4 bases; nucleotides not matched to a gene: 5. In germline, CDR1 is MNHEY, CDR2 SVGAGI. The CDR3 nucleotides read TGTGCCAGCAGTTACTCGGTCGACAGGGTCTATGGCTACACCTTC. Residues: CASSYSVDRVYGYTF.

This chain uses TRBV28 with TRBJ1-1, with a possible D match to TRBD1 (6 bases). This CDR3 has 14 amino acids. CDR1 is MDHEN, CDR2 SYDVKM, per germline. V was cut by 3 bases and J by 0 bases, with 8 bases left in between. Here the CDR3 DNA reads TGTGCCAGCAGTTTTGGGACACTGAACACTGAAGCTTTCTTT. Translating gives CASSFGTLNTEAFF.

The genes are TRBV15 and TRBJ2-2; TRBD2 matches 13 bases. CDR3 length equals 17 residues. V gave up 5 bases and J gave up 5 bases; unmatched junction bases: 8. Germline CDR1 and CDR2: LNHNV and YYDKDF (reference sequence). CDR3 DNA sequence: TGTGCCACCAGCGGCGGGGGACTAGCGGGGAAAACCGGGGAGCTGTTTTTT. As protein: CATSGGGLAGKTGELFF.

The J gene is TRBJ2-1, the V gene TRBV30; possible D gene TRBD2, 5 bases. CDR1 GTSNPN and CDR2 SVGIG come from the germline V gene (reference sequence). V was pared by 3 bases and J by 4 bases, with 19 bases between. The CDR3 consists of 16 residues. The CDR3, as DNA: TGTGCCTGGAGCCCCCCGAGAGGAGGAGAATACAATGAGCAGTTCTTC. Its translation is CAWSPPRGGEYNEQFF. The full variable domain, with the rest looked up from reference TRBV30 and TRBJ2-1, is SQTIHQWPATLVQPVGSPLSLECTVEGTSNPNLYWYRQAAGRGLQLLFYSVGIGQISSEVPQNLSASRPQDRQFILSSKKLLLSDSGFYLCAWSPPRGGEYNEQFFGPGTRLTVL.

This clone showed up just a few times. The chain recombines TRBV9 with TRBJ2-1; maybe TRBD2 (7 bases). Per germline, CDR1 SGDLS and CDR2 YYNGEE. The V end lost 3 bases, the J end lost 8 bases, and 21 bases lay between the germline ends. This CDR3 region has 16 residues. The CDR3 reads CASSDSLAAPGDEQFF. The CDR3 region has the DNA TGTGCCAGCAGCGACAGCCTAGCGGCGCCAGGGGATGAGCAGTTCTTC.

This chain uses TRBV10-1 with TRBJ2-7; D might be TRBD2 (6 bases). Germline V gene lookup returns CDR1 WNHNN and CDR2 SYGVQD (reference sequence). V lost 2 bases to trimming and J lost 3 bases, with 17 bases between them. This CDR3 spans 16 amino acids. In nucleotides, the CDR3 is TGCGCCAGCAGTGAGAAGGGCCGCCCCGGGGGCTACGAGCAGTACTTC. It translates to CASSEKGRPGGYEQYF.

The chain uses TRBV28 and TRBJ1-1; TRBD1 agrees at 7 bases. Trimming at V came to 6 bases and at J to 0 bases, leaving 13 bases not matched to a gene. The CDR3 sequence is 17 residues long. Germline V gene data show CDR1 as MDHEN and CDR2 as SYDVKM. CDR3 in DNA: TGTGCCAGCAGCACGCGACAGGGCCCTATTATGAACACTGAAGCTTTCTTT. Translation: CASSTRQGPIMNTEAFF.

The rearrangement joins TRBV6-1 to TRBJ2-1; TRBD1 matches at 9 bases. The CDR3 covers 16 residues. The germline CDR1 and CDR2 sequences are MNHNS and SASEGT. V was pared by 0 bases and J by 5 bases, with 5 bases of the junction left unmatched. CDR3 protein: CASSEASGTGHNEQFF. Here the CDR3 DNA reads TGTGCCAGCAGTGAAGCGTCGGGGACAGGGCACAATGAGCAGTTCTTC.